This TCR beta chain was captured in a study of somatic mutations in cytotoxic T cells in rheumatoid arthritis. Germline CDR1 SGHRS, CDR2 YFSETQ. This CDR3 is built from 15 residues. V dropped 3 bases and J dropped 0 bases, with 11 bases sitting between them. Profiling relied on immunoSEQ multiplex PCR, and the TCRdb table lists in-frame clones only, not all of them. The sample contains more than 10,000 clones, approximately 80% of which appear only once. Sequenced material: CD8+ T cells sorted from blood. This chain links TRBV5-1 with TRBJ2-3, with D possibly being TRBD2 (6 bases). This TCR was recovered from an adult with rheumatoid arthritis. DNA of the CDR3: TGCGCCAGCAGCTCCCAGGCGGGAAGCACAGATACGCAGTATTTT. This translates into CASSSQAGSTDTQYF.